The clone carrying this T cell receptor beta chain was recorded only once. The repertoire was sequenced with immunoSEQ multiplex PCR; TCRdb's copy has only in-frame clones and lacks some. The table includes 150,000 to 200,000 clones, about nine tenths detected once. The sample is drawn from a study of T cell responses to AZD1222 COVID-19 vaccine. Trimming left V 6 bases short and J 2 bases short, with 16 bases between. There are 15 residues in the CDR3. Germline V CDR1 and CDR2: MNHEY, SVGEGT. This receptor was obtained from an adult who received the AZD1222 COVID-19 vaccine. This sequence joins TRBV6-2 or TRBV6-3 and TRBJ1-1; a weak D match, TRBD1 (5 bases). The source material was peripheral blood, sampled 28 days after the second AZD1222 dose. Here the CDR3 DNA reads TGTGCCAGCAGCCTAACAGGAGGGACTAACACTGAAGCTTTCTTT. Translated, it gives CASSLTGGTNTEAFF.